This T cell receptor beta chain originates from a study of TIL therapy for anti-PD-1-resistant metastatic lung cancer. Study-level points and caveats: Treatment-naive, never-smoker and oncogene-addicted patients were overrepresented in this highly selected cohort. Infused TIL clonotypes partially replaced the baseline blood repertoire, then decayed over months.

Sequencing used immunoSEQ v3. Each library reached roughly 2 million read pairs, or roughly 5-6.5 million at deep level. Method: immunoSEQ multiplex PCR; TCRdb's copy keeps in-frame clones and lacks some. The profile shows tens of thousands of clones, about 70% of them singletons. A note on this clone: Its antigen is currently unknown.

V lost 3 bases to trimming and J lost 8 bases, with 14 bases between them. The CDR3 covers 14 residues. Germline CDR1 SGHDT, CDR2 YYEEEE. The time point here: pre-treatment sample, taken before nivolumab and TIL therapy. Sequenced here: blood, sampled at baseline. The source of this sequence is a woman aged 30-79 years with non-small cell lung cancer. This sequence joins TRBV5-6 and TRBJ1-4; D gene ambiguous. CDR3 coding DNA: TGTGCCAGCAGCTCCATTGTATATTACGAAAAACTGTTTTTT. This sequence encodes CASSSIVYYEKLFF.